What follows are 21 T cell receptor beta chains derived from one specimen sequenced in a study of T-cell reconstitution after alpha-beta-depleted transplantation in children. Researchers prepared the TCRbeta library using unique molecular identifiers, the study reports. TCRdb redid the calling of the PCR reads with MiXCR, one entry per CDR3 protein. The sample carries some 390,000 distinct CDR3 sequences, about a fifth recorded once. The sequencing here drew on PBMCs from the stem cell graft donor, taken from the stem cell graft. Receptors were obtained from a human donor who donated a stem cell graft to a child with acute myeloid leukemia.

This clonotype was detected many times. The chain recombines TRBV20-1 with TRBJ1-1; D remains unclear. CDR1 and CDR2 from the germline V gene are DFQATT and SNEGSKA (reference sequence). This CDR3 contains 14 residues. The V end lost 0 bases, the J end lost 1 base, and 9 bases lay between the germline ends. CDR3 region: CSARDPGRNTEAFF. CDR3 bases: TGCAGTGCTAGAGATCCGGGGAGGAACACTGAAGCTTTCTTT.

This clonotype was picked up a small number of times. The rearrangement uses TRBV5-6 and TRBJ2-1; TRBD2 might be the D (6 bases). This CDR3 contains 15 residues. Trimming stripped 3 bases from V and 7 bases from J, with 17 bases between. Germline V gene sequence: CDR1 SGHDT, CDR2 YYEEEE. CDR3 protein: CASSSPGEILNEQFF. CDR3 bases: TGTGCCAGCAGCTCCCCGGGAGAAATCCTAAATGAGCAGTTCTTC. The full variable domain, in which reference TRBV5-6 and TRBJ2-1 provide the parts outside the CDR3, is DAGVTQSPTHLIKTRGQQVTLRCSPKSGHDTVSWYQQALGQGPQFIFQYYEEEERQRGNFPDRFSGHQFPNYSSELNVNALLLGDSALYLCASSSPGEILNEQFFGPGTRLTVL.

This clonotype was seen at least ten times. The chain carries TRBV29-1 and TRBJ1-2, with a weak D call TRBD1 (5 bases). V shed 6 bases and J shed 8 bases, with 25 bases lying between them. Germline CDR1 SQVTM, CDR2 ANQGSEA. CDR3 length: 15 residues. CDR3 loop: CSVVRGDPDYSGYTF. Here the CDR3 DNA reads TGCAGCGTAGTCAGAGGGGATCCAGACTATTCCGGCTACACCTTC.

This clonotype was observed a handful of times. V is TRBV7-6 and J is TRBJ2-5, with 11 nucleotides matching TRBD2. Per germline, CDR1 SGHVS and CDR2 FNYEAQ. The trim removed 8 bases at V and 0 bases at J, leaving 5 bases unmatched. There are 15 residues in the CDR3. In DNA, the CDR3 is TGTGCCAGCGGTAGGACTAGCGGGTACCAAGAGACCCAGTACTTC. Protein sequence: CASGRTSGYQETQYF.

This clonotype was observed at least ten times. This sequence joins TRBV10-3 and TRBJ2-5, with TRBD2 matching over 13 bases. CDR1 is ENHRY and CDR2 is SYGVKD in the germline V gene. V was clipped by 3 bases and J by 3 bases; unmatched bases: 10. The CDR3 totals 18 residues. CDR3 in DNA: TGTGCCATCAGTGACCCGGGACTAGCGGGACGGATTAAAGAGACCCAGTACTTC. Translating gives CAISDPGLAGRIKETQYF.

This clonotype was detected only a few times. This rearrangement joins TRBV29-1 to TRBJ2-1, with a possible D match to TRBD2 (6 bases). With 6 bases removed from V and 3 bases from J, the gap between germline ends came to 12 bases. Germline V gene data show CDR1 as SQVTM and CDR2 as ANQGSEA. The CDR3 is made up of 13 amino acids. The CDR3 bases are TGCAGCGTCGGCAGGACTAACTACAATGAGCAGTTCTTC. It specifies CSVGRTNYNEQFF.

This chain links TRBV6-5 with TRBJ2-3, with 11 bases lining up with TRBD2. Per the germline V gene, CDR1 is MNHEY and CDR2 is SVGAGI. This CDR3 has 18 residues. Trimming cost V 0 bases and J 2 bases; bases outside gene matches: 7. The CDR3: CASSYSTSGALSTDTQYF. Written as DNA, the CDR3 is TGTGCCAGCAGTTACTCGACTAGCGGGGCCCTTTCCACAGATACGCAGTATTTT.

This clonotype turned up a few times. V is TRBV21-1 and J is TRBJ2-3; the table gives TRBD1 as D, unverified against the DNA. TRBV21-1 is given as a pseudogene. The CDR3 has 12 residues. This CDR3 is CASSWTADTQYF. The CDR3 DNA reads TGTGCCAGCAGTTGGACAGCAGATACGCAGTATTTT.

This sequence joins TRBV27 and TRBJ2-3, with D maybe TRBD1 (6 bases). The CDR3 extends over 15 amino acids. The germline gives CDR1 MNHEY, CDR2 SMNVEV (reference sequence). V was trimmed by 5 bases and J by 1 base, leaving 13 bases between them. The CDR3 sequence: CASSARDIGTDTQYF. The CDR3 DNA reads TGTGCCAGCAGTGCCCGGGACATCGGCACAGATACGCAGTATTTT.

The sample holds a few counts of this clonotype. The chain carries TRBV28 and TRBJ2-7, with D possibly being TRBD2 (6 bases). Germline V lookup: CDR1 MDHEN, CDR2 SYDVKM. This CDR3 spans 15 amino acids. The V end was cut by 6 bases, the J end by 0 bases, with 15 bases between. The CDR3 region is CASRTRRESSYEQYF. DNA for the CDR3: TGTGCCAGCAGAACACGCCGGGAGAGCTCCTACGAGCAGTACTTC.

This chain joins TRBV12-3 or TRBV12-4 and TRBJ2-7, with 8 bases aligning to TRBD1. The CDR3 is made up of 13 amino acids. J gave up 5 bases and V 6 bases, and 6 bases lay outside the gene matches. CDR3 residues: CASRKTGVDEQYF. Here the CDR3 DNA reads TGTGCCAGCAGGAAGACAGGGGTTGACGAGCAGTACTTC.

A few counts support this clonotype. V is TRBV20-1 and J is TRBJ2-6; D may match TRBD1 or TRBD2 (5 bases each). CDR1 is DFQATT and CDR2 is SNEGSKA in the germline V gene (reference sequence). The CDR3 consists of 14 residues. Trimming left V 3 bases short and J 1 base short, with 7 bases between. The CDR3 DNA sequence: TGCAGTGCTAGGGGGGTTTCTGGGGCCAACGTCCTGACTTTC. Protein product: CSARGVSGANVLTF.

In DNA, the CDR3 is TGTGCCAGCAGCTTAAGTCTCAGGGTCTTTAACGAGCAGTACTTC. As protein: CASSLSLRVFNEQYF. The V and J genes are TRBV7-9 and TRBJ2-7, with D perhaps matching TRBD1 (5 bases). This CDR3 has 15 residues. Trimming left V 2 bases short and J 5 bases short, with 16 bases between. Germline CDR1 and CDR2: SEHNR and FQNEAQ (reference sequence).

This clonotype was counted between two and nine times. The V and J genes are TRBV15 and TRBJ2-3; D may be TRBD2 (6 bases). In germline, CDR1 is LNHNV, CDR2 YYDKDF (reference sequence). V was shortened by 1 base and J by 0 bases, with 8 bases between the two germline ends. This CDR3 has 15 residues. Written as DNA, the CDR3 is TGTGCCACCAGCAGAGTTGGGGGGAGCACAGATACGCAGTATTTT. Protein: CATSRVGGSTDTQYF.

This clonotype came up a few times. The chain couples TRBV20-1 to TRBJ2-2, with D possibly matching TRBD2 (5 bases). CDR1 is DFQATT, CDR2 SNEGSKA, per germline (reference sequence). Trimming pared 0 bases from V and 4 bases from J, leaving 12 bases between. The CDR3 consists of 15 residues. The CDR3: CSARDWRGSTGELFF. Here the CDR3 DNA reads TGCAGTGCTAGAGATTGGAGAGGGAGCACCGGGGAGCTGTTTTTT.

CDR3 bases: TGCGCCAGCAGCTTTGATAACACCGGGGAGCTGTTTTTT. Translating it yields CASSFDNTGELFF. The chain links TRBV5-1 to TRBJ2-2; D is unclear. Germline V gene sequence: CDR1 SGHRS, CDR2 YFSETQ. The CDR3 consists of 13 residues. V was trimmed by 2 bases and J by 2 bases, leaving 4 bases between them.

The chain links TRBV28 to TRBJ2-7; TRBD2 matches at 10 bases. Germline V lookup: CDR1 MDHEN, CDR2 SYDVKM. The CDR3 length is 14 residues. With 7 bases clipped from V and 3 bases from J, the junction kept 6 bases outside the gene matches. For the CDR3, the DNA is TGTGCCAGCATGGAAGCGGGAGGGCTCTACGAGCAGTACTTC. This gives the protein CASMEAGGLYEQYF.

Of note for this clonotype: A much larger clonotype is one base distant, so this may be a read error. J is TRBJ2-1 and V is TRBV20-1; 11 bases agree with TRBD2. Germline V gene lookup returns CDR1 DFQATT and CDR2 SNEGSKA (reference sequence). The V gene end was trimmed by 5 bases and the J gene end by 9 bases; junction bases not matched to a gene: 12. The CDR3 totals 15 residues. CDR3 DNA sequence: TGCAGTGCTTCCTGGGTAGCGGGAGGGCCAGTTGAGCAGTTCTTC. Translation: CSASWVAGGPVEQFF.

This clonotype appeared a few times. The rearrangement joins TRBV12-3 or TRBV12-4 to TRBJ2-1; D gene ambiguous. The CDR3 consists of 15 residues. The V end lost 3 bases, the J end lost 1 base, and 10 bases lay between the germline ends. The CDR3 sequence: CASSLRLESYNEQFF. The CDR3 region has the DNA TGTGCCAGCAGTTTGAGGCTAGAATCCTACAATGAGCAGTTCTTC.

The chain has TRBV11-2 and TRBJ2-7; the match to TRBD1 covers 8 bases. CDR1 and CDR2 from the germline V gene are SGHAT and FQNNGV. The CDR3 extends over 15 amino acids. V shed 5 bases and J 6 bases; nucleotides not matched to a gene: 12. CDR3 coding DNA: TGTGCCAGCAGCCCGCAACGCGACAGGGGCGGCGAGCAGTACTTC. This sequence encodes CASSPQRDRGGEQYF.

The chain uses TRBV7-9 and TRBJ2-6; TRBD1 might be the D (5 bases). The ends were cut back, 0 bases at V and 0 bases at J, with 9 bases in the middle. This CDR3 contains 17 residues. Germline CDR1 is SEHNR and CDR2 is FQNEAQ (reference sequence). This chain's CDR3 is CASSLAAGRSGANVLTF. The CDR3 bases are TGTGCCAGCAGCTTAGCTGCAGGGCGCTCTGGGGCCAACGTCCTGACTTTC.